The clone carrying this TCR beta chain was seen a few times. Its antigen is as yet unknown. These data belong to a study of spatial heterogeneity in lung cancer. Study-level information: Samples were donated by 72 untreated early-stage non-small cell lung cancer patients. In raw reads, more than 9.5 appearances on average were recorded for each unique TCR and UMI combination. Study-wide points: There were more appearances of ubiquitous expanded tumor TCRs in blood at resection than at follow-up.

TCRdb re-derived calls from the 5' RACE reads in MiXCR, one entry per CDR3 protein. The sample contains 23,000 or so distinct CDR3 sequences, more than 9.5% of which appear only once. The CDR3 runs 15 residues. The V gene lost 0 bases and the J gene lost 4 bases, with 12 bases spanning the gap. Germline V gene data show CDR1 as MNHEY and CDR2 as SMNVEV (reference sequence). Time point in this sample: blood at routine non-recurrence follow-up after resection. Frozen PBMC, nontumor lung or tumor provided whole RNA, which was sequenced unsorted. This receptor was taken from a male donor with early-stage non-small cell lung cancer. The gene calls are TRBV27 and TRBJ1-2; D not resolved. The material sequenced was PBMCs, taken at follow-up. The CDR3 DNA sequence: TGTGCCAGCAGTTTATCGAGACGGGAGGGCTATGGCTACACCTTC. Protein: CASSLSRREGYGYTF.